The following is a T cell receptor (beta chain) sequence with its context. This record comes from a study of T cell responses to AZD1222 COVID-19 vaccine. This table comes from immunoSEQ multiplex PCR, and its TCRdb copy is limited to in-frame clones, with some not included. Among over 150,000 clones, roughly nine tenths were seen once, and the ten largest hold 1.5%. Sequencing was performed on peripheral blood, taken on day 0 of AZD1222 vaccination. The origin of this receptor is an adult in good health.

CDR3 region: CASSLYSNTEAFF. The DNA for the CDR3 is TGTGCCAGCAGCTTATACAGCAACACTGAAGCTTTCTTT. The chain is built from TRBV7-9 and TRBJ1-1; D unresolved. The CDR3 has 13 amino acids. The germline gives CDR1 SEHNR, CDR2 FQNEAQ (reference sequence). The V and J ends lost 2 bases and 2 bases respectively, with 6 bases between them.